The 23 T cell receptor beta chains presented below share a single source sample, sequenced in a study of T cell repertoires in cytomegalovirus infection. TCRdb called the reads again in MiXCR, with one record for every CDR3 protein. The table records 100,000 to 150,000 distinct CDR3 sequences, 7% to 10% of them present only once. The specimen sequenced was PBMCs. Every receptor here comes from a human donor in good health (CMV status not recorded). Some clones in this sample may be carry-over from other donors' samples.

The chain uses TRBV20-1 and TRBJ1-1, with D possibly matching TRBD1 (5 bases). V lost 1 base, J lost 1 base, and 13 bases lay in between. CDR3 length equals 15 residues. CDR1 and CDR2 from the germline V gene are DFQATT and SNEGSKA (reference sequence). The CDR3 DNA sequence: TGCAGTGCTAGAGTGGGGGTAATGAGGAACACTGAAGCTTTCTTT. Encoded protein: CSARVGVMRNTEAFF.

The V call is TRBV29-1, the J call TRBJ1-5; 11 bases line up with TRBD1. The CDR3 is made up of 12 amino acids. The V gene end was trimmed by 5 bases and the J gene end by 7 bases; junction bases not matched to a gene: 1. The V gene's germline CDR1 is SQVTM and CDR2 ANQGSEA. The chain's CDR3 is CSVWTGGQPQHF. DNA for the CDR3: TGCAGCGTTTGGACAGGGGGCCAGCCCCAGCATTTT.

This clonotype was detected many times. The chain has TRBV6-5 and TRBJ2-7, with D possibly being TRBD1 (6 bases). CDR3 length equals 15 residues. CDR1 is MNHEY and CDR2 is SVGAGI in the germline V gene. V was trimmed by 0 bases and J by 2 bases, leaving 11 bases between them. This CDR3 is CASSYSDRSTYEQYF. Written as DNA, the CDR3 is TGTGCCAGCAGTTACTCGGACAGATCTACCTACGAGCAGTACTTC.

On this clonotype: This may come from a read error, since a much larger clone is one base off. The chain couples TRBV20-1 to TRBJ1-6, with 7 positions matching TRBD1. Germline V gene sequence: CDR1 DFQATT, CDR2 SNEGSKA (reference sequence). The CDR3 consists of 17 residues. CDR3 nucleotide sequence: TGCAGTGCTAGTCAATACAGGGGAGGGTCCTATAATTCACCCCTCCAGTTT. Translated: CSASQYRGGSYNSPLQF.

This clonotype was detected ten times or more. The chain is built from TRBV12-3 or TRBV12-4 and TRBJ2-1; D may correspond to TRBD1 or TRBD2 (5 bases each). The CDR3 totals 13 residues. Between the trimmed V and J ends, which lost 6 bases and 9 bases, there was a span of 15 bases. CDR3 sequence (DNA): TGTGCCAGCAGATTACGGGAAGGGGCTGAGCAGTTCTTC. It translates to CASRLREGAEQFF.

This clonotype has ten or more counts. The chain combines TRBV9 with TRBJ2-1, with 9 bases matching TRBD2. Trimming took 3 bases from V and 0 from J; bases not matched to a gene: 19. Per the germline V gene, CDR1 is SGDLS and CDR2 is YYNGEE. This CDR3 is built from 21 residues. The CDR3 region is CASSGIRGGSGGLSSYNEQFF. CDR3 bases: TGTGCCAGCAGCGGCATTCGAGGCGGTAGCGGGGGCCTCAGCTCCTACAATGAGCAGTTCTTC.

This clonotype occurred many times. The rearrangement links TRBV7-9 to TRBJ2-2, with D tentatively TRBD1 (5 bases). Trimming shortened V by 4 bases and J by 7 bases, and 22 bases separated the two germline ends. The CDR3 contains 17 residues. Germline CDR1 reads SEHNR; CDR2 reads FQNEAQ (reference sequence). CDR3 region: CASSWKQVSLLGGELFF. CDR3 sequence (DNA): TGTGCCAGCAGCTGGAAACAGGTGTCTCTACTGGGCGGGGAGCTGTTTTTT.

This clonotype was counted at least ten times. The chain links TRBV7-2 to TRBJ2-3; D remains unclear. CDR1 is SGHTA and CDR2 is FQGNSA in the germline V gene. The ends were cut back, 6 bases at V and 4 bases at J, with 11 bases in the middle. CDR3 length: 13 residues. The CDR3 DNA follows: TGTGCCAGCAGACGAGAGGAATCAGATACGCAGTATTTT. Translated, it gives CASRREESDTQYF.

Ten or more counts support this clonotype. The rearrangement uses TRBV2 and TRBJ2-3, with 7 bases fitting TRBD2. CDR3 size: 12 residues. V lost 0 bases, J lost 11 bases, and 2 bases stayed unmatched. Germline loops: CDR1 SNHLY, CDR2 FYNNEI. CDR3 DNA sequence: TGTGCCAGCAGTGAAGCTGGGGGGGGGCAGTATTTT. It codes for CASSEAGGGQYF.

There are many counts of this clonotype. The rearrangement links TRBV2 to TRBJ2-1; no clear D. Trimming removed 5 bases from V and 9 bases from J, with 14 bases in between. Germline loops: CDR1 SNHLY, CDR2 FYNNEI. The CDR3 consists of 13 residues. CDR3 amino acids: CASSPPTVGEQFF. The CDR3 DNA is TGTGCCAGCAGTCCCCCTACGGTGGGTGAGCAGTTCTTC.

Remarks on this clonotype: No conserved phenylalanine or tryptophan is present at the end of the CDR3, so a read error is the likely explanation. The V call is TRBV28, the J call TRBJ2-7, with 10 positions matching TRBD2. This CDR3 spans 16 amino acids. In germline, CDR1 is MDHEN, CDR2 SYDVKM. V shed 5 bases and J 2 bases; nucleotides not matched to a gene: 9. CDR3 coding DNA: TGTGCCAGCAGTGAACGGACTAGCGGAGTGCCCTACGAGCAGTACCTC. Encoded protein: CASSERTSGVPYEQYL.

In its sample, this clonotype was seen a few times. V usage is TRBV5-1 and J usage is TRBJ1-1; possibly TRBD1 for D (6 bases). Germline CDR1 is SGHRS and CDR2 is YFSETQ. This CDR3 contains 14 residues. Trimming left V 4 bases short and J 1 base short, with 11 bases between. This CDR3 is CASSPGARNTEAFF. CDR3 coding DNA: TGCGCCAGCAGCCCAGGGGCCAGGAACACTGAAGCTTTCTTT.

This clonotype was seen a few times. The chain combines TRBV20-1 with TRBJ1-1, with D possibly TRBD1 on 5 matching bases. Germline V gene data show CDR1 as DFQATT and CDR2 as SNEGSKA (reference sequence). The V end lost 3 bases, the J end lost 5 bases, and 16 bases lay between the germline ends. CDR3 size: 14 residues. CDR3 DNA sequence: TGCAGTGCTAGGCGGGCAGGGACGGGAACTGAAGCTTTCTTT. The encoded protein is CSARRAGTGTEAFF.

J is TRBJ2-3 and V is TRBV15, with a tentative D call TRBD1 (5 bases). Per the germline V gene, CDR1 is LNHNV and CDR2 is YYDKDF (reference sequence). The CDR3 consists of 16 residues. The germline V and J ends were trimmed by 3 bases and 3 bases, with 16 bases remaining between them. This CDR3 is CATSSVTGGPTDTQYF. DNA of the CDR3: TGTGCCACCAGCAGTGTCACAGGCGGTCCGACAGATACGCAGTATTTT.

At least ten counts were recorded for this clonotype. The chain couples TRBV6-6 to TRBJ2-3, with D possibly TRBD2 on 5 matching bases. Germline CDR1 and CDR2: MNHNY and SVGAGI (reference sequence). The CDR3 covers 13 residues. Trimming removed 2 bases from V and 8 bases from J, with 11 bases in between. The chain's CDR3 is CASSYDSRGTQYF. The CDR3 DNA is TGTGCCAGCAGTTACGATAGCCGGGGTACGCAGTATTTT.

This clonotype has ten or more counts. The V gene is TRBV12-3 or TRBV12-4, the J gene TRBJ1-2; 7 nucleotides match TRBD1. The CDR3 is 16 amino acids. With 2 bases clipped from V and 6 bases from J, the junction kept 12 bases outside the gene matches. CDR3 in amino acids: CASSLRDSTQRNGYTF. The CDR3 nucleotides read TGTGCCAGCAGTTTACGGGACAGTACTCAACGGAATGGCTACACCTTC.

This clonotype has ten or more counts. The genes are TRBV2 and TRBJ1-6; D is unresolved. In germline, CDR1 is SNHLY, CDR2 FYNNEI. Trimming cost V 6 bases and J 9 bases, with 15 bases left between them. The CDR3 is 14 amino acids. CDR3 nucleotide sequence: TGTGCCAGCAGCGGGGAAGGCCTCGGTTCACCCCTCCACTTT. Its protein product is CASSGEGLGSPLHF.

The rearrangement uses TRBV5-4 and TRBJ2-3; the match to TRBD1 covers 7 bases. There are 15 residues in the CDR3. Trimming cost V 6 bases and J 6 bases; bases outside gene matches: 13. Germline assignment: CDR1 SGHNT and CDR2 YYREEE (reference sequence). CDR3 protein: CASTRTGGNTDTQYF. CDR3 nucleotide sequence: TGTGCCAGCACCAGGACAGGTGGTAATACTGATACGCAGTATTTT.

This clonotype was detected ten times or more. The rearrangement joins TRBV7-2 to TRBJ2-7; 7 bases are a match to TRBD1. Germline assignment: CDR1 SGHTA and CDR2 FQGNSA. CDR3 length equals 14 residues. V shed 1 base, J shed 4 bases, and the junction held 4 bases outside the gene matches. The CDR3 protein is CASSLVGQEYEQYF. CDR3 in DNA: TGTGCCAGCAGCTTAGTAGGACAGGAGTACGAGCAGTACTTC.

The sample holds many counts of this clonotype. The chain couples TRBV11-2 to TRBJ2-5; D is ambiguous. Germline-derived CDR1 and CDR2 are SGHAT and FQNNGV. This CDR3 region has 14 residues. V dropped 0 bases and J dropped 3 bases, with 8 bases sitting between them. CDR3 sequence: CASSLDLVKETQYF. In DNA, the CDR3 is TGTGCCAGCAGCTTAGATTTGGTGAAAGAGACCCAGTACTTC.

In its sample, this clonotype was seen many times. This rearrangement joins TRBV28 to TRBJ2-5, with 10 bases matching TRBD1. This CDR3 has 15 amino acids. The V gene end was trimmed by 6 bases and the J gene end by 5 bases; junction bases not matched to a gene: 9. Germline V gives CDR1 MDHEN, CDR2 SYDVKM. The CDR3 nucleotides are TGTGCCAGCAGCTCGGGACAGGGGCTTATCGAGACCCAGTACTTC. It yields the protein CASSSGQGLIETQYF.

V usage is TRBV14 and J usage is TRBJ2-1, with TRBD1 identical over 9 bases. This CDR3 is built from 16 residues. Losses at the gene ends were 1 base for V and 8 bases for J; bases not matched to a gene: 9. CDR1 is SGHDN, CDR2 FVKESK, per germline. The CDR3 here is CASSQGAGQGWYEQFF. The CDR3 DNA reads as TGTGCCAGCAGCCAAGGGGCCGGACAGGGGTGGTATGAGCAGTTCTTC. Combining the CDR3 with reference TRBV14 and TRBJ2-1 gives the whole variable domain EAGVTQFPSHSVIEKGQTVTLRCDPISGHDNLYWYRRVMGKEIKFLLHFVKESKQDESGMPNNRFLAERTGGTYSTLKVQPAELEDSGVYFCASSQGAGQGWYEQFFGPGTRLTVL.

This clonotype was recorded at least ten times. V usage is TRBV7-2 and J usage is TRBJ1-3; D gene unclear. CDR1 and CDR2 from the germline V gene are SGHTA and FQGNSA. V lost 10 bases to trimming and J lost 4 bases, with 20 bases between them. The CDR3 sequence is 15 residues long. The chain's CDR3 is CATRAKGSAGNTIYF. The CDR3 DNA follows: TGTGCCACCAGAGCAAAGGGCAGCGCGGGAAACACCATATATTTT.